This TCR beta chain was observed in a study of blood T cell repertoires in COVID-19 (dated by TCRdb to 2018 to 2021). For the study in its entirety: Samples from collaborators originated in the United States, Italy and Spain and spanned both the acute and convalescent phases of COVID-19. Subjects who had been exposed to COVID-19, were actively infected with it, or had recovered from it provided the deeply sampled blood TCRbeta repertoires that made up the dataset. Nearly every sample came with metadata listing a de-identified subject ID, COVID-19 status, age in years and sex. The samples were drawn from two sources: the first 160 participants of the ongoing ImmuneRACE study, and 1,254 subjects contributed by 6 global collaborators. Where available, HLA class I and class II types were taken from metadata supplied by the sample provider and were not determined by assay-based typing. The material from the prospective study consisted of cDNA or gDNA derived from T cells, B-cell-depleted T cells, or PBMCs. The repertoires were released in a freely available public database intended as a resource for research on the immune response to SARS-CoV-2. Beyond this particular receptor, the publication reports: How much clinical and demographic metadata was included differed by source and by participant, and the metadata was provided uncurated.

The V end loses 4 bases and the J end loses 1 base, and a stretch of 7 bases separates them. CDR1 SGHAT and CDR2 FQNNGV were looked up in the germline V gene. The CDR3 runs 13 residues from the cysteine to the phenylalanine. Only the CDR3 region is kept as DNA, spanning 39 bases read in frame from base 1. As regards this clone: Its cognate antigen has yet to be identified. Base-call qualities are not available, and no considerably larger clone is one nucleotide away.

One collaborating source in Seattle enrolled patients during active infection and followed them longitudinally through the course of disease. Collaborating institutions collected whole blood in K2EDTA tubes following their own protocols. For TCRbeta analysis, collaborator samples were shipped as frozen whole blood, as isolated PBMCs, or as DNA extracted from either sample type. TCRbeta CDR3 regions were amplified from genomic DNA by means of the immunoSEQ Assay, a bias-controlled multiplex PCR. Per the authors' processing: Nucleated cell counts per sample were estimated from amplification of reference gene primers within the assay. Sequence reads were collapsed and filtered to measure the absolute abundance of every unique TCRbeta CDR3 rearrangement. For each sample, productive Simpson clonality was calculated by taking the square root of Simpson's diversity index across productive rearrangements. Not all clones reach the TCRdb copy of this immuneACCESS table, which keeps in-frame sequences only. Checked studies attribute under half of the gap to unresolved V genes and leave the rest unexplained. Clonal size and the V and J genes are those of that table, whereas D and trimming came from the DNA. The sample table records around 200,000 clones; roughly 80% of these occur just once. 14% of the sample is in the top ten clones.

The rearranged chain carries TRBV11-2 and TRBJ1-1; the D gene is not confidently resolved. The TCR originated in a woman aged 70-85 years with COVID-19, enrolled during active disease. The material sequenced was peripheral blood. The DNA reads as follows: TGTGCCAGCAGCTCAGAAGCGAACACTGAAGCTTTCTTT. It codes for CASSSEANTEAFF.